The rows below give T cell receptor beta chains drawn from one sample of a study of shared clonotypes between healthy human individuals. Sequencing used immunoSEQ multiplex PCR; TCRdb keeps in-frame clones, though not all of them. The sample lists around 1.1 million clones, 77% occurring once. Sequencing used memory CD4+ T cells from PBMCs. These receptors all come from a man in his late teens or twenties in good health. Some clones in this sample may be carry-over from other donors' samples. Both conserved end residues are part of each CDR3. A D gene is named only where the DNA matches it firmly. Clone size is stated in some rows and not others, as once, few, many or a class when expanded.

clone size	V gene	J gene	D gene	CDR3 DNA	CDR3 protein
NA	TRBV5-1	TRBJ2-3	NA	TGCGCCAGCAGACCGGGACAAAGCACAGATACGCAGTATTTT	CASRPGQSTDTQYF
NA	TRBV14	TRBJ2-2	TRBD2	TGTGCCAGCAGCTCGAGCGGGAGTGCTTCCGGGGAGCTGTTTTTT	CASSSSGSASGELFF
NA	TRBV11-1	TRBJ2-7	TRBD2	TGTGCCAGCAGCACCCCGGGACTAACTCTACGAGCGCAGTACTTC	CASSTPGLTLRAQYF
NA	TRBV28	TRBJ2-1	NA	TGTGCCAGCAGTCCCGGGCTATCCTACAATGAGCAGTTCTTC	CASSPGLSYNEQFF
few	TRBV9	TRBJ1-5	NA	TGTGCCAGCAGCCCAGACACATCGCCTTATCAGCCCCAGCATTTT	CASSPDTSPYQPQHF
few	TRBV6-6	TRBJ1-1	TRBD1	TGTGCCAGCAGTAGCGGGACAGCCCGGAACACTGAAGCTTTCTTT	CASSSGTARNTEAFF
NA	TRBV5-4	TRBJ1-1	NA	TGTGCCAGCAGCTCGCCGGGGGACTTGAACACTGAAGCTTTCTTT	CASSSPGDLNTEAFF
once	TRBV18	TRBJ2-5	NA	TGTGCCAGCTCGCCCGGGCTGGGTGAGACCCAGTACTTC	CASSPGLGETQYF
NA	TRBV6-6	TRBJ1-1	TRBD1	TGTGCCAGCAGTTACTCGACAGGGACTGAAGCTTTCTTT	CASSYSTGTEAFF
NA	TRBV7-2	TRBJ2-6	NA	TGTGCCAGCAGCTTTGGGCCGAGCGGGGCCAACGTCCTGACTTTC	CASSFGPSGANVLTF
NA	TRBV5-1	TRBJ2-7	NA	TGCGCCAGCAGCCACACTTCAGGGGGGGCCTACGAGCAGTACTTC	CASSHTSGGAYEQYF
NA	TRBV28	TRBJ1-4	NA	TGTGCCAGCAGTTCACCGGGACAACTGGGGGAAAAACTGTTTTTT	CASSSPGQLGEKLFF
NA	TRBV9	TRBJ1-1	NA	TGTGCCAGCAGCCCTCAAGGGTCAGGGGCCACTGAAGCTTTCTTT	CASSPQGSGATEAFF
NA	TRBV11-3	TRBJ2-1	NA	TGTGCCAGCAGCTTAGAGGCAGGGAAGCAGTTCTTC	CASSLEAGKQFF
NA	TRBV12-1	TRBJ1-1	NA	TGTGCCAGCAGCCGAATACGGATACAGGGGAAGAACACTGAAGCTTTCTTT	CASSRIRIQGKNTEAFF
once	TRBV2	TRBJ1-1	NA	TGTGCCAGCAGTGCAGACATGAACACTGAAGCTTTCTTT	CASSADMNTEAFF
NA	TRBV4-1	TRBJ2-7	NA	TGCGCCAGCAGCCAAGGTCAGGGGAACTCCTACGAGCAGTACTTC	CASSQGQGNSYEQYF
once	TRBV11-2	TRBJ2-7	NA	TGTGCCAGCAGCTCCAGCCGAAGCTCCTACGAGCAGTACTTC	CASSSSRSSYEQYF
NA	TRBV11-1	TRBJ1-5	NA	TGTGCCAGCAGCTTAGGGTTCAATCAGCCCCAGCATTTT	CASSLGFNQPQHF
NA	TRBV25-1	TRBJ1-5	TRBD1	TGTGCCAGCGGCGGGTCAGGGGGAAATCAGCCCCAGCATTTT	CASGGSGGNQPQHF
NA	TRBV5-4	TRBJ1-5	NA	TGTGCCAGCAGCTTGGAAGGGGAACAGCCCCAGCATTTT	CASSLEGEQPQHF
NA	TRBV27	TRBJ2-1	TRBD2	TGTGCCAGCAGTTCCCGTAGACTAGCGGGAGACAATGAGCAGTTCTTC	CASSSRRLAGDNEQFF
few	TRBV5-1	TRBJ1-2	NA	TGCGCCAGCAGCCTCGACAGGACTCTGGCCTATGGCTACACCTTC	CASSLDRTLAYGYTF
NA	TRBV5-5	TRBJ1-2	NA	TGTGCCAGCAGCTTAGGGTGGGTGAACTATGGCTACACCTTC	CASSLGWVNYGYTF
NA	TRBV18	TRBJ2-5	NA	TGTGCCAGCTCACCAACGCAGGGCCAAGAGACCCAGTACTTC	CASSPTQGQETQYF
NA	TRBV9	TRBJ1-2	NA	TGTGCCAGCAGCACGGACGGCGCTAACTATGGCTACACCTTC	CASSTDGANYGYTF
once	TRBV5-6	TRBJ1-2	NA	TGTGCCAGCAGCTTAGGCCCCCCAACGGGACTCAACTATGGCTACACCTTC	CASSLGPPTGLNYGYTF
once	TRBV19	TRBJ2-2	TRBD2	TGTGCCAGTAGCCTTTCTAGCGGGAGTGGGGAGCTGTTTTTT	CASSLSSGSGELFF
NA	TRBV6-5	TRBJ1-5	TRBD1	TGTGCCAGCAAGGAGGCAGGGGGGAGCAATCAGCCCCAGCATTTT	CASKEAGGSNQPQHF
NA	TRBV5-1	TRBJ2-2	TRBD2	TGCGCCAGCAGCTGGGGACTAGCGGGAGGGCCGGGCACCGGGGAGCTGTTTTTT	CASSWGLAGGPGTGELFF
NA	TRBV18	TRBJ2-3	NA	TGTGCCAGCTCACTACTCCTTGACGATACGCAGTATTTT	CASSLLLDDTQYF
NA	TRBV7-8	TRBJ1-1	TRBD1	TGTGCCAGCAGCTTGGGACAGGGTGCGGGGACTGAAGCTTTCTTT	CASSLGQGAGTEAFF
few	TRBV4-1	TRBJ1-5	NA	TGCGCCAGCAACCCCGGGGCGGGGTTTAGCAATCAGCCCCAGCATTTT	CASNPGAGFSNQPQHF
once	TRBV28	TRBJ2-7	TRBD2	TGTGCCAGCAGCCGAGGACTAGCGGGAGGGGACAAGTACTTC	CASSRGLAGGDKYF
NA	TRBV19	TRBJ2-1	NA	TGTGCCAGTAGTATTCCTAAAAATGAGCAGTTCTTC	CASSIPKNEQFF
NA	TRBV5-1	TRBJ2-7	NA	TGCGCCAGCAGCTTGGGAAAAGCCTACGAGCAGTACTTC	CASSLGKAYEQYF
NA	TRBV5-4	TRBJ1-2	TRBD1	TGTGCCGGTGGGGACAGAGCAGGAGGTAACTATGGCTACACCTTC	CAGGDRAGGNYGYTF
once	TRBV7-9	TRBJ2-1	TRBD2	TGTGCCAGCAGCTTAAGGAGACTAGCGGACAATGAGCAGTTCTTC	CASSLRRLADNEQFF
NA	TRBV7-3	TRBJ2-1	TRBD2	TGTGCCAGCAGCACCCATCCGCCTAGCGGCTCCTACAATGAGCAGTTCTTC	CASSTHPPSGSYNEQFF
NA	TRBV29-1	TRBJ1-1	NA	TGCAGCGTCCGCTTGGAGGGGTTCTCGAACACTGAAGCTTTCTTT	CSVRLEGFSNTEAFF
NA	TRBV7-2	TRBJ2-5	NA	TGTGCCAGCAGCTTACACCGCCAGGCAAACCAAGAGACCCAGTACTTC	CASSLHRQANQETQYF
few	TRBV5-1	TRBJ2-3	NA	TGCGCCAGCAGCTACCGACCCAGCCCTAGCACAGATACGCAGTATTTT	CASSYRPSPSTDTQYF
NA	TRBV18	TRBJ2-2	NA	TGTGCCAGCTCACCACCAGGGGCCACCGGGGAGCTGTTTTTT	CASSPPGATGELFF
NA	TRBV5-1	TRBJ2-5	TRBD2	TGCGCCAGCACCCCCCTAGCGGCCCAAGAGACCCAGTACTTC	CASTPLAAQETQYF
NA	TRBV19	TRBJ2-6	NA	TGTGCCGGGCGGTCCTCTGGGGCCAACGTCCTGACTTTC	CAGRSSGANVLTF
few	TRBV25-1	TRBJ2-5	NA	TGTGCCAGCAGTGGCCGGGCCATCCCGGAGACCCAGTACTTC	CASSGRAIPETQYF
NA	TRBV15	TRBJ2-7	NA	TGTGCCACCAGCAGAGGCCAAGGCGTCTACGAGCAGTACTTC	CATSRGQGVYEQYF
NA	TRBV30	TRBJ2-7	NA	TGTGCCTGGAGTCCCGGGCAGGGATCCTACGAGCAGTACTTC	CAWSPGQGSYEQYF
NA	TRBV6-1	TRBJ1-4	NA	TGTGCCAGCCAGGAAGAAAGGGGTGAAAAACTGTTTTTT	CASQEERGEKLFF
NA	TRBV11-1	TRBJ1-2	NA	TGTGCCAGCAGCCTTTCCCACTTAAATGGCTACACCTTC	CASSLSHLNGYTF
NA	TRBV4-2	TRBJ2-3	NA	TGTGCCAGCAGCCAAAAGGGGTCGGGACTTCTCACAGATACGCAGTATTTT	CASSQKGSGLLTDTQYF
NA	TRBV15	TRBJ1-2	NA	TGTGCCACCAGCAGAGATGGGGGCTATGGCTACACCTTC	CATSRDGGYGYTF
NA	TRBV9	TRBJ1-1	NA	TGTGCCAGCAGCGTAGACCAGGGTTTACCCCTGAACACTGAAGCTTTCTTT	CASSVDQGLPLNTEAFF
NA	TRBV20-1	TRBJ2-7	NA	TGCAGTGCTAAGGGGGACGAGCAGTACTTC	CSAKGDEQYF
few	TRBV7-8	TRBJ2-7	NA	TGTGCCAGCAGCGCGGGACAGAGCTACGAGCAGTACTTC	CASSAGQSYEQYF
NA	TRBV11-2	TRBJ2-1	NA	TGTGCCAGCAGCTTAGGCAGAAACAATGAGCAGTTCTTC	CASSLGRNNEQFF
NA	TRBV15	TRBJ2-2	TRBD2	TGTGCCACCAGCAGGGAAACGACTAGCGGGACTCCCGGGGAGCTGTTTTTT	CATSRETTSGTPGELFF
NA	TRBV2	TRBJ2-1	NA	TGTGCCAGCAGCAAGGACGTAGGCAGCTCCTACAATGAGCAGTTCTTC	CASSKDVGSSYNEQFF
NA	TRBV4-1	TRBJ2-3	NA	TGCGCCAGCAGCCAGGGTCCCCACGCTGGCACAGATACGCAGTATTTT	CASSQGPHAGTDTQYF
NA	TRBV11-2	TRBJ1-2	NA	TGTGCCAGCAGCCTGGGTGGGGGGCCCTTAAATGGCTACACCTTC	CASSLGGGPLNGYTF